This TCR beta chain stems from a study of blood T cell repertoires in COVID-19. Across the whole study: Some COVID-19 samples were acute and others convalescent; all came from the United States, Italy and Spain. Sources were T cells, B-cell-depleted T cells, or PBMCs; the material itself was cDNA or gDNA.

Sequencing used immunoSEQ multiplex PCR; TCRdb keeps in-frame clones, though not all of them. Of 200,000 to 250,000 clones listed, under 85% are singletons. Assignment of participants to cohorts was predicated upon participant-reported clinical history. Two consecutive negative NP/OP PCR tests, clearance, or resolved symptoms defined Cohort 3 recovery. V lost 4 bases and J 4 bases, leaving 10 bases between the germline ends. Germline V lookup: CDR1 MNHEY, CDR2 SVGAGI. The CDR3 is made up of 13 amino acids. This clone was counted once. The material sequenced was PBMCs or T cells enriched from blood (not recorded which). The chain joins TRBV6-5 to TRBJ2-5; unclear D gene. The receptor was isolated from a man in his 60s who had recovered from COVID-19. The CDR3 here is CASSWSVGETQYF. The CDR3 nucleotides read TGTGCCAGCAGTTGGTCGGTCGGAGAGACCCAGTACTTC.